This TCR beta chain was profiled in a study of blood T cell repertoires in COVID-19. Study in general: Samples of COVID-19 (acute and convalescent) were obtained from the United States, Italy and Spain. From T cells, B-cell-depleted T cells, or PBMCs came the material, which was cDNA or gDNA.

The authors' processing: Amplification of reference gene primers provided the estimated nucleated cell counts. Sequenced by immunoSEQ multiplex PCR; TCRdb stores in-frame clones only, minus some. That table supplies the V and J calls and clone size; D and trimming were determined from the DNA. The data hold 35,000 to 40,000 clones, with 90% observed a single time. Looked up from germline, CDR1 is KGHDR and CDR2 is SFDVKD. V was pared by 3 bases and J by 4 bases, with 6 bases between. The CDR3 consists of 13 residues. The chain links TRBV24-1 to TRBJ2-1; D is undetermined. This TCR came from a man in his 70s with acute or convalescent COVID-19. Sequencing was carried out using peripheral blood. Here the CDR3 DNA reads TGTGCCACCAGTGATACCCTATACAATGAGCAGTTCTTC. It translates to CATSDTLYNEQFF.